This is a list of T cell receptor beta chains from one sample in a study of beta chain features in type 1 diabetes. Method: immunoSEQ multiplex PCR; TCRdb's copy keeps in-frame clones and lacks some. The sample yields some 500,000 clones, roughly an eighth seen once. Sequencing was carried out using naive CD4+ T cells from blood. Every receptor here comes from a young woman in good health. CDR3s include the opening cysteine and the closing phenylalanine or tryptophan. The order of the fields is D gene, V gene, clone size, J gene, CDR3 protein, CDR3 DNA. A D gene is named only where the DNA matches it firmly. Clone size, where shown, is once, few, many, or a class for clones that have expanded.

d_call: .
v_call: TRBV15
clone_size: .
j_call: TRBJ1-1
cdr3_aa: CATSRADRLNTEAFF
cdr3_nt: TGTGCCACCAGCAGAGCTGACCGTCTGAACACTGAAGCTTTCTTT

d_call: TRBD1
v_call: TRBV29-1
clone_size: .
j_call: TRBJ2-1
cdr3_aa: CSVDWSGQGIYEQFF
cdr3_nt: TGCAGCGTTGATTGGTCGGGACAGGGCATCTATGAGCAGTTCTTC

d_call: .
v_call: TRBV15
clone_size: few
j_call: TRBJ1-4
cdr3_aa: CATSGTGRAGEKLFF
cdr3_nt: TGTGCCACCAGCGGCACAGGTCGGGCCGGTGAAAAACTGTTTTTT

d_call: .
v_call: TRBV19
clone_size: few
j_call: TRBJ2-5
cdr3_aa: CATKDPGEQETQYF
cdr3_nt: TGTGCCACTAAGGACCCGGGGGAACAAGAGACCCAGTACTTC

d_call: .
v_call: TRBV7-9
clone_size: few
j_call: TRBJ1-4
cdr3_aa: CASGRQINEKLFF
cdr3_nt: TGTGCCAGCGGGCGACAGATTAATGAAAAACTGTTTTTT

d_call: TRBD2
v_call: TRBV5-4
clone_size: .
j_call: TRBJ2-1
cdr3_aa: CASSSGLAGAEGEQFF
cdr3_nt: TGTGCCAGCAGCTCCGGACTAGCGGGAGCGGAAGGTGAGCAGTTCTTC

d_call: .
v_call: TRBV30
clone_size: many
j_call: TRBJ2-5
cdr3_aa: CAWSVRETQYF
cdr3_nt: TGTGCCTGGAGTGTACGAGAGACCCAGTACTTC

d_call: .
v_call: TRBV5-4
clone_size: few
j_call: TRBJ1-2
cdr3_aa: CASKPLLRPTGANYGYTF
cdr3_nt: TGTGCCAGCAAACCCTTACTAAGACCGACAGGAGCCAACTATGGCTACACCTTC

d_call: .
v_call: TRBV4-1
clone_size: .
j_call: TRBJ2-2
cdr3_aa: CASSQVRWIEVRFTGELFF
cdr3_nt: TGCGCCAGCAGCCAAGTGCGTTGGATAGAGGTCAGGTTCACCGGGGAGCTGTTTTTT

d_call: .
v_call: TRBV7-9
clone_size: .
j_call: TRBJ2-2
cdr3_aa: CASSLAVGRALTGELFF
cdr3_nt: TGTGCCAGCAGCTTAGCTGTCGGCAGGGCACTCACCGGGGAGCTGTTTTTT

d_call: TRBD2
v_call: TRBV18
clone_size: .
j_call: TRBJ2-5
cdr3_aa: CASSPRWLAVQETQYF
cdr3_nt: TGTGCCAGCTCACCACGGTGGCTAGCGGTACAAGAGACCCAGTACTTC

d_call: .
v_call: TRBV30
clone_size: few
j_call: TRBJ2-1
cdr3_aa: CAWSRQYNEQFF
cdr3_nt: TGTGCCTGGAGTCGACAGTACAATGAGCAGTTCTTC

d_call: .
v_call: TRBV2
clone_size: .
j_call: TRBJ1-2
cdr3_aa: CASSDYRYYGYTF
cdr3_nt: TGTGCCAGCAGTGATTACAGGTACTATGGCTACACCTTC

d_call: TRBD1
v_call: TRBV9
clone_size: few
j_call: TRBJ1-6
cdr3_aa: CASSPPTGTYNSPLHF
cdr3_nt: TGTGCCAGCAGCCCCCCGACAGGGACCTATAATTCACCCCTCCACTTT

d_call: .
v_call: TRBV7-2
clone_size: .
j_call: TRBJ2-2
cdr3_aa: CASRKEQALNGELFF
cdr3_nt: TGTGCCAGCAGGAAGGAACAAGCGCTCAACGGGGAGCTGTTTTTT

d_call: .
v_call: TRBV9
clone_size: .
j_call: TRBJ1-3
cdr3_aa: CASSVGFSRNTIYF
cdr3_nt: TGTGCCAGCAGCGTGGGGTTTTCCCGAAACACCATATATTTT

d_call: TRBD2
v_call: TRBV7-2
clone_size: few
j_call: TRBJ2-1
cdr3_aa: CASSSAGVEFF
cdr3_nt: TGTGCCAGCAGCTCAGCGGGAGTCGAGTTCTTC

d_call: TRBD1
v_call: TRBV7-8
clone_size: .
j_call: TRBJ2-7
cdr3_aa: CASSLAATGSYEQYF
cdr3_nt: TGTGCCAGCAGCTTAGCAGCGACAGGGTCCTACGAGCAGTACTTC

d_call: .
v_call: TRBV4-2
clone_size: few
j_call: TRBJ2-4
cdr3_aa: CASSQAALAKNIQYF
cdr3_nt: TGTGCCAGCAGCCAAGCGGCATTAGCCAAAAACATTCAGTACTTC

d_call: .
v_call: TRBV25-1
clone_size: few
j_call: TRBJ2-7
cdr3_aa: CASSGRQARYEQYF
cdr3_nt: TGTGCCAGCAGTGGGAGACAGGCAAGATACGAGCAGTACTTC

d_call: .
v_call: TRBV9
clone_size: few
j_call: TRBJ2-1
cdr3_aa: CASSGPPGGRNEQFF
cdr3_nt: TGTGCCAGCAGCGGGCCCCCGGGCGGGCGGAATGAGCAGTTCTTC

d_call: .
v_call: TRBV5-4
clone_size: few
j_call: TRBJ2-7
cdr3_aa: CASSLSSRDEQYF
cdr3_nt: TGTGCCAGCAGCCTCTCGAGTCGTGACGAGCAGTACTTC

d_call: .
v_call: TRBV6-5
clone_size: once
j_call: TRBJ1-2
cdr3_aa: CASGWTDYGYTF
cdr3_nt: TGTGCCAGCGGATGGACAGACTATGGCTACACCTTC

d_call: .
v_call: TRBV29-1
clone_size: few
j_call: TRBJ2-7
cdr3_aa: CSVEATDYEQYF
cdr3_nt: TGCAGCGTTGAAGCTACCGACTACGAGCAGTACTTC

d_call: TRBD1
v_call: TRBV25-1
clone_size: few
j_call: TRBJ1-2
cdr3_aa: CASSVGTGFGYTF
cdr3_nt: TGTGCCAGCAGTGTTGGGACAGGGTTTGGCTACACCTTC

d_call: TRBD1
v_call: TRBV5-4
clone_size: .
j_call: TRBJ2-1
cdr3_aa: CATTGQGASLIEQFF
cdr3_nt: TGTGCCACCACCGGACAGGGGGCGAGTTTGATTGAGCAGTTCTTC

d_call: TRBD2
v_call: TRBV7-9
clone_size: .
j_call: TRBJ2-5
cdr3_aa: CASSLVIVTSGGETQYF
cdr3_nt: TGTGCCAGCAGCTTAGTCATTGTTACTAGCGGTGGAGAGACCCAGTACTTC

d_call: .
v_call: TRBV6-1
clone_size: .
j_call: TRBJ1-5
cdr3_aa: CASTQRLESNQPQHF
cdr3_nt: TGTGCCAGCACCCAACGGTTAGAGAGCAATCAGCCCCAGCATTTT

d_call: .
v_call: TRBV7-9
clone_size: few
j_call: TRBJ2-2
cdr3_aa: CASSLGTEELFF
cdr3_nt: TGTGCCAGCAGCTTAGGGACAGAGGAGCTGTTTTTT

d_call: TRBD2
v_call: TRBV7-3
clone_size: few
j_call: TRBJ2-7
cdr3_aa: CASSPGLAGTYEQYF
cdr3_nt: TGTGCCAGCAGCCCCGGACTAGCGGGCACCTACGAGCAGTACTTC

d_call: .
v_call: TRBV7-9
clone_size: .
j_call: TRBJ2-1
cdr3_aa: CASSLAELSTEQFF
cdr3_nt: TGTGCCAGCAGCTTAGCCGAACTGAGCACTGAGCAGTTCTTC

d_call: .
v_call: TRBV5-4
clone_size: .
j_call: TRBJ1-4
cdr3_aa: CASSLEPSPLNEKLFF
cdr3_nt: TGTGCCAGCAGCTTGGAGCCGTCTCCCCTAAATGAAAAACTGTTTTTT

d_call: .
v_call: TRBV5-1
clone_size: .
j_call: TRBJ1-1
cdr3_aa: CASSSSLNTEAFF
cdr3_nt: TGCGCCAGCAGCTCCTCATTGAACACTGAAGCTTTCTTT

d_call: TRBD2
v_call: TRBV15
clone_size: few
j_call: TRBJ2-6
cdr3_aa: CATSRREGTGANVLTF
cdr3_nt: TGTGCCACCAGCAGGAGGGAGGGGACTGGGGCCAACGTCCTGACTTTC

d_call: .
v_call: TRBV4-1
clone_size: few
j_call: TRBJ2-4
cdr3_aa: CASSQEQTVGNIQYF
cdr3_nt: TGCGCCAGCAGCCAAGAACAGACAGTGGGAAACATTCAGTACTTC

d_call: .
v_call: TRBV4-3
clone_size: .
j_call: TRBJ2-4
cdr3_aa: CASSLTGSGGNIQYF
cdr3_nt: TGCGCCAGCAGCTTAACAGGTTCTGGAGGAAACATTCAGTACTTC

d_call: .
v_call: TRBV7-9
clone_size: .
j_call: TRBJ2-6
cdr3_aa: CASSLGPGANVLTF
cdr3_nt: TGTGCCAGCAGCTTAGGACCTGGGGCCAACGTCCTGACTTTC

d_call: .
v_call: TRBV5-4
clone_size: few
j_call: TRBJ1-6
cdr3_aa: CASSLGNIDSPLHF
cdr3_nt: TGTGCCAGCAGCTTGGGCAACATCGATTCACCCCTCCACTTT

d_call: .
v_call: TRBV30
clone_size: many
j_call: TRBJ2-5
cdr3_aa: CAWSVRVRETQYF
cdr3_nt: TGTGCCTGGAGTGTGAGGGTGAGAGAGACCCAGTACTTC

d_call: .
v_call: TRBV13
clone_size: few
j_call: TRBJ1-1
cdr3_aa: CASSLNTEAFF
cdr3_nt: TGTGCCAGCAGCTTAAACACTGAAGCTTTCTTT

d_call: .
v_call: TRBV29-1
clone_size: .
j_call: TRBJ1-2
cdr3_aa: CSVEDQGTPLAGYTF
cdr3_nt: TGCAGCGTTGAAGACCAGGGGACCCCGCTGGCTGGCTACACCTTC

d_call: .
v_call: TRBV13
clone_size: .
j_call: TRBJ2-1
cdr3_aa: CASSFYGGTNEQFF
cdr3_nt: TGTGCCAGCAGCTTTTATGGAGGGACCAATGAGCAGTTCTTC

d_call: .
v_call: TRBV5-6
clone_size: few
j_call: TRBJ2-1
cdr3_aa: CASSLSGSNEQFF
cdr3_nt: TGTGCCAGCAGCTTGTCTGGGAGTAATGAGCAGTTCTTC

d_call: .
v_call: TRBV28
clone_size: few
j_call: TRBJ2-3
cdr3_aa: CASRSHKDRTDTQYF
cdr3_nt: TGTGCCAGCAGGTCCCACAAGGATCGCACAGATACGCAGTATTTT

d_call: .
v_call: TRBV10-2
clone_size: .
j_call: TRBJ2-1
cdr3_aa: CAIRESSYNEQFF
cdr3_nt: TGCGCCATCCGGGAGAGCTCCTACAATGAGCAGTTCTTC

d_call: .
v_call: TRBV6-6
clone_size: many
j_call: TRBJ2-1
cdr3_aa: CASSTSYNEQFF
cdr3_nt: TGTGCCAGCAGTACCTCCTACAATGAGCAGTTCTTC

d_call: TRBD1
v_call: TRBV4-2
clone_size: .
j_call: TRBJ1-4
cdr3_aa: CASRGQLNEKLFF
cdr3_nt: TGTGCCAGCCGGGGACAGTTAAATGAAAAACTGTTTTTT

d_call: .
v_call: TRBV29-1
clone_size: many
j_call: TRBJ2-5
cdr3_aa: CSVMPRETQYF
cdr3_nt: TGCAGCGTTATGCCTAGGGAGACCCAGTACTTC

d_call: .
v_call: TRBV7-2
clone_size: few
j_call: TRBJ2-5
cdr3_aa: CASSLLGETQYF
cdr3_nt: TGTGCCAGCAGCTTACTGGGAGAGACCCAGTACTTC

d_call: .
v_call: TRBV5-6
clone_size: .
j_call: TRBJ2-5
cdr3_aa: CASSRDWTRETQYF
cdr3_nt: TGTGCCAGCAGCCGCGACTGGACGCGGGAGACCCAGTACTTC

d_call: TRBD2
v_call: TRBV4-1
clone_size: .
j_call: TRBJ2-5
cdr3_aa: CASSQGRGGASTKTQYF
cdr3_nt: TGCGCCAGCAGCCAAGGGCGGGGGGGAGCCTCTACGAAGACCCAGTACTTC

d_call: .
v_call: TRBV4-1
clone_size: few
j_call: TRBJ1-2
cdr3_aa: CASSQEQGPFYGYTF
cdr3_nt: TGCGCCAGCAGCCAAGAACAGGGCCCTTTCTATGGCTACACCTTC

d_call: .
v_call: TRBV15
clone_size: .
j_call: TRBJ2-7
cdr3_aa: CATSRKLDYEQYF
cdr3_nt: TGTGCCACCAGCAGAAAATTAGACTACGAGCAGTACTTC

d_call: .
v_call: TRBV7-9
clone_size: .
j_call: TRBJ2-3
cdr3_aa: CASSLGLDRDTQYF
cdr3_nt: TGTGCCAGCAGCTTAGGACTAGACCGAGATACGCAGTATTTT

d_call: .
v_call: TRBV7-9
clone_size: few
j_call: TRBJ2-7
cdr3_aa: CASTSATGLFWF
cdr3_nt: TGTGCCAGCACGAGTGCGACAGGTTTATTTTGGTTC

d_call: .
v_call: TRBV11-1
clone_size: few
j_call: TRBJ1-1
cdr3_aa: CASSFQSMNTEAFF
cdr3_nt: TGTGCCAGCAGCTTTCAGAGCATGAACACTGAAGCTTTCTTT

d_call: .
v_call: TRBV27
clone_size: few
j_call: TRBJ1-1
cdr3_aa: CASSFDRLKNTEAFF
cdr3_nt: TGTGCCAGCAGTTTTGACAGGTTGAAGAACACTGAAGCTTTCTTT